Listed below are T cell receptor beta chains from one sample, sequenced in a study of shared clonotypes between healthy human individuals. The method was immunoSEQ multiplex PCR; TCRdb's version includes in-frame clones alone and lacks a portion of them. The sample records 1.5 million to 1.9 million clones, 95% to 99% being singletons. Sequenced input: naive CD4+ T cells sorted from blood. All receptors derive from a man aged 25 to 40 in good health. Each CDR3 is given with its conserved first and last residue. The order of the fields is J gene, V gene, D gene, clone size, CDR3 DNA, CDR3 protein. The D gene is left open where the match is weak. Clone size appears in some rows only: once, few, many, or a class for an expanded clone.

j_gene: TRBJ1-4
v_gene: TRBV6-1
d_gene: -
abundance: -
CDR3nt: TGTGCCAGCAGTGAGTCCTCCAGGGCGGCTAATGAAAAACTGTTTTTT
CDR3aa: CASSESSRAANEKLFF

j_gene: TRBJ1-5
v_gene: TRBV14
d_gene: -
abundance: -
CDR3nt: TGTGCCAGCAGCCATCTTGGACAAATCAATCAGCCCCAGCATTTT
CDR3aa: CASSHLGQINQPQHF

j_gene: TRBJ2-3
v_gene: TRBV7-3
d_gene: -
abundance: -
CDR3nt: TGTGCCAGCAGCTTAATGGCAGGGGCCACAGATACGCAGTATTTT
CDR3aa: CASSLMAGATDTQYF

j_gene: TRBJ1-2
v_gene: TRBV11-2
d_gene: -
abundance: -
CDR3nt: TGTGCCAGCAGCTTGCCCGTAGAGATCTATGGCTACACCTTC
CDR3aa: CASSLPVEIYGYTF

j_gene: TRBJ2-1
v_gene: TRBV5-1
d_gene: -
abundance: -
CDR3nt: TGCGCCAGCAGCTTGGAAGGTGGCTCCTACAATGAGCAGTTCTTC
CDR3aa: CASSLEGGSYNEQFF

j_gene: TRBJ1-1
v_gene: TRBV10-1
d_gene: TRBD1
abundance: once
CDR3nt: TGCGCCAGCAGTGATAACAGGGGGCAGGAGAACACTGAAGCTTTCTTT
CDR3aa: CASSDNRGQENTEAFF

j_gene: TRBJ2-1
v_gene: TRBV7-2
d_gene: TRBD2
abundance: -
CDR3nt: TGTGCCAGCAGCTTACACCGGACTAGCGGATACAATGAGCAGTTCTTC
CDR3aa: CASSLHRTSGYNEQFF

j_gene: TRBJ2-7
v_gene: TRBV6-5
d_gene: -
abundance: -
CDR3nt: TGTGCCAGCAGGTCCGAGCCTCCCCCCTACGAGCAGTACTTC
CDR3aa: CASRSEPPPYEQYF

j_gene: TRBJ2-6
v_gene: TRBV5-1
d_gene: -
abundance: -
CDR3nt: TGCGCCAGCAGCTTGGGAGGATCCAACTCTGGGGCCAACGTCCTGACTTTC
CDR3aa: CASSLGGSNSGANVLTF

j_gene: TRBJ1-1
v_gene: TRBV28
d_gene: -
abundance: -
CDR3nt: TGTGCCAGCAGTTCACGGGTGTCGCGACGAAGGACTGAAGCTTTCTTT
CDR3aa: CASSSRVSRRRTEAFF

j_gene: TRBJ2-2
v_gene: TRBV5-4
d_gene: -
abundance: -
CDR3nt: TGTGCCAGCAGCAACCCCTCGGGCAGTGACACCGGGGAGCTGTTTTTT
CDR3aa: CASSNPSGSDTGELFF

j_gene: TRBJ1-2
v_gene: TRBV5-1
d_gene: -
abundance: once
CDR3nt: TGCGCCAGCAGCTTGGAGGGGATTGGCTACACCTTC
CDR3aa: CASSLEGIGYTF

j_gene: TRBJ2-1
v_gene: TRBV2
d_gene: -
abundance: -
CDR3nt: TGTGCCAGCAGTGAAGCTGGACTAAGGGATGAGCAGTTCTTC
CDR3aa: CASSEAGLRDEQFF

j_gene: TRBJ1-5
v_gene: TRBV2
d_gene: -
abundance: -
CDR3nt: TGTGCCAGTGGCCTCACTACCAATCAGCCCCAGCATTTT
CDR3aa: CASGLTTNQPQHF

j_gene: TRBJ2-1
v_gene: TRBV10-3
d_gene: TRBD2
abundance: -
CDR3nt: TGTGCCATCAATTCCCTTACTAGCGGAAATCCCAATGAGCAGTTCTTC
CDR3aa: CAINSLTSGNPNEQFF

j_gene: TRBJ2-1
v_gene: TRBV7-2
d_gene: -
abundance: -
CDR3nt: TGTGCCAGCAGCCCCCCCGGGGCTCGCTACAATGAGCAGTTCTTC
CDR3aa: CASSPPGARYNEQFF

j_gene: TRBJ2-1
v_gene: TRBV29-1
d_gene: -
abundance: -
CDR3nt: TGCAGCGTGACCCAGGGATTCGTTAGGTTCTTC
CDR3aa: CSVTQGFVRFF

j_gene: TRBJ2-3
v_gene: TRBV19
d_gene: -
abundance: -
CDR3nt: TGTGCCAGTAGTATCGGACCCGACACAGATACGCAGTATTTT
CDR3aa: CASSIGPDTDTQYF

j_gene: TRBJ1-5
v_gene: TRBV19
d_gene: -
abundance: -
CDR3nt: TGTGCCAGTTGGCAGGGCCCTTCGATGTCCCAGCATTTT
CDR3aa: CASWQGPSMSQHF

j_gene: TRBJ2-1
v_gene: TRBV30
d_gene: -
abundance: -
CDR3nt: TGTGCCTGGAGTCCCCCCACTAGGAATGAGCAGTTCTTC
CDR3aa: CAWSPPTRNEQFF

j_gene: TRBJ2-7
v_gene: TRBV28
d_gene: -
abundance: -
CDR3nt: TGTGCCAGCAGTTCAACCCGTGGGGAGCAGTACTTC
CDR3aa: CASSSTRGEQYF

j_gene: TRBJ2-3
v_gene: TRBV28
d_gene: -
abundance: -
CDR3nt: TGTGCCAGCAGCCTCCCGAAACCAAGCACAGATACGCAGTATTTT
CDR3aa: CASSLPKPSTDTQYF

j_gene: TRBJ2-6
v_gene: TRBV28
d_gene: -
abundance: -
CDR3nt: TGTGCCAGCAGTTTGGTCCAGGGCTCTGGGGCCAACGTCCTGACTTTC
CDR3aa: CASSLVQGSGANVLTF

j_gene: TRBJ2-7
v_gene: TRBV28
d_gene: -
abundance: -
CDR3nt: TGTGCCACACGCGCACAGGTACCTTCCTACGAGCAGTACTTC
CDR3aa: CATRAQVPSYEQYF

j_gene: TRBJ2-1
v_gene: TRBV4-1
d_gene: TRBD2
abundance: -
CDR3nt: TGCGCCAGCAGCCAAGATCAGATTAGCGGGAGGCTGAGCTCCTACAATGAGCAGTTCTTC
CDR3aa: CASSQDQISGRLSSYNEQFF

j_gene: TRBJ2-5
v_gene: TRBV7-2
d_gene: TRBD2
abundance: -
CDR3nt: TGTGCCAGCAGCCGACTAGCGGGACAAGAGACCCAGTACTTC
CDR3aa: CASSRLAGQETQYF

j_gene: TRBJ2-5
v_gene: TRBV14
d_gene: -
abundance: -
CDR3nt: TGTGCCAGCAGCCAAGGGTTGGCAGGGCGGACCCAGTACTTC
CDR3aa: CASSQGLAGRTQYF

j_gene: TRBJ2-5
v_gene: TRBV14
d_gene: -
abundance: -
CDR3nt: TGTGCCAGCAGGTCAGCCGGAGGAGAAGAGACCCAGTACTTC
CDR3aa: CASRSAGGEETQYF

j_gene: TRBJ1-2
v_gene: TRBV4-1
d_gene: -
abundance: -
CDR3nt: TGCGCCAGCAGCCCCGGTAGGGTCGGTAACTATGGCTACACCTTC
CDR3aa: CASSPGRVGNYGYTF

j_gene: TRBJ2-2
v_gene: TRBV9
d_gene: TRBD1
abundance: -
CDR3nt: TGTGCCAGCAGCGAGGGGACAGCGAACACCGGGGAGCTGTTTTTT
CDR3aa: CASSEGTANTGELFF

j_gene: TRBJ2-7
v_gene: TRBV18
d_gene: TRBD2
abundance: -
CDR3nt: TGTGCCAGCTCACCACCCCCCGAGCTAGCGGGAGCCTACGAGCAGTACTTC
CDR3aa: CASSPPPELAGAYEQYF

j_gene: TRBJ2-7
v_gene: TRBV18
d_gene: TRBD2
abundance: -
CDR3nt: TGTGCCAGCTCACGCTTACTAGCGGGAGGGAGAGAGCAGTACTTC
CDR3aa: CASSRLLAGGREQYF

j_gene: TRBJ1-1
v_gene: TRBV9
d_gene: TRBD1
abundance: -
CDR3nt: TGTGCCAGCAGCGTAAAGGCAGGGGGGAACACTGAAGCTTTCTTT
CDR3aa: CASSVKAGGNTEAFF

j_gene: TRBJ1-2
v_gene: TRBV6-1
d_gene: -
abundance: -
CDR3nt: TGTGCCAGCAGTGAAGCGCAGGTGGGCTATGGCTACACCTTC
CDR3aa: CASSEAQVGYGYTF

j_gene: TRBJ1-5
v_gene: TRBV7-9
d_gene: -
abundance: -
CDR3nt: TGTGCCAGCAGCTTGGCAGACCCTAATCAGCCCCAGCATTTT
CDR3aa: CASSLADPNQPQHF

j_gene: TRBJ2-7
v_gene: TRBV5-1
d_gene: TRBD1
abundance: -
CDR3nt: TGCGCCAGCAGCCACGGACAGGGGCTTACGTGGGAGCAGTACTTC
CDR3aa: CASSHGQGLTWEQYF

j_gene: TRBJ2-2
v_gene: TRBV6-1
d_gene: TRBD1
abundance: -
CDR3nt: TGTGCCAGCAGGGACCTCAGGGGGCCGGCCGGGGAGCTGTTTTTT
CDR3aa: CASRDLRGPAGELFF

j_gene: TRBJ2-7
v_gene: TRBV4-3
d_gene: TRBD2
abundance: -
CDR3nt: TGCGCCAGCAGCCAAGAACTAGCGGGAGTCTACGAGCAGTACTTC
CDR3aa: CASSQELAGVYEQYF

j_gene: TRBJ2-5
v_gene: TRBV11-2
d_gene: TRBD2
abundance: -
CDR3nt: TGTGCCAGCAACAACAGGACTAGCTACGAGACCCAGTACTTC
CDR3aa: CASNNRTSYETQYF

j_gene: TRBJ1-3
v_gene: TRBV18
d_gene: -
abundance: -
CDR3nt: TGTGCCAGCTCACAACTCGCGCAGGATATCAACACCATATATTTT
CDR3aa: CASSQLAQDINTIYF

j_gene: TRBJ2-7
v_gene: TRBV10-1
d_gene: TRBD2
abundance: -
CDR3nt: TGCGCCAGCAGACAACCGGGACTAGCGGGAAAGAGCTCCTACGAGCAGTACTTC
CDR3aa: CASRQPGLAGKSSYEQYF

j_gene: TRBJ2-7
v_gene: TRBV19
d_gene: -
abundance: -
CDR3nt: TGTGCCAGTAGCGTGAGAAGGGGGAGAGGAGGCGAGCAGTACTTC
CDR3aa: CASSVRRGRGGEQYF

j_gene: TRBJ2-5
v_gene: TRBV12-5
d_gene: TRBD1
abundance: -
CDR3nt: TGTGCTAGTGGTCCCGGACAGGCCCAAGAGACCCAGTACTTC
CDR3aa: CASGPGQAQETQYF

j_gene: TRBJ2-7
v_gene: TRBV5-4
d_gene: TRBD1
abundance: -
CDR3nt: TGTGCCAGCAGTTCCGGGACAGGGATAGTCTACGAGCAGTACTTC
CDR3aa: CASSSGTGIVYEQYF

j_gene: TRBJ2-1
v_gene: TRBV18
d_gene: TRBD1
abundance: -
CDR3nt: TGTGCCAGCTCACCGGGACAGAGCTCCTACAATGAGCAGTTCTTC
CDR3aa: CASSPGQSSYNEQFF

j_gene: TRBJ2-4
v_gene: TRBV5-5
d_gene: -
abundance: -
CDR3nt: TGTGCCAGCAGCTTGGCGCCGAGGTCGGAAAACATTCAGTACTTC
CDR3aa: CASSLAPRSENIQYF

j_gene: TRBJ1-4
v_gene: TRBV19
d_gene: -
abundance: -
CDR3nt: TGTGCCAGTAACCATCGGCCTTGGGGGAAACTGTTTTTT
CDR3aa: CASNHRPWGKLFF

j_gene: TRBJ2-6
v_gene: TRBV5-1
d_gene: TRBD1
abundance: -
CDR3nt: TGCGCCAGCAGCTCCCAGACAGGGACCCGCTCTTCTGGGGCCAACGTCCTGACTTTC
CDR3aa: CASSSQTGTRSSGANVLTF

j_gene: TRBJ1-4
v_gene: TRBV18
d_gene: -
abundance: -
CDR3nt: TGTGCCAGCTCACCTCAGGAGAGGGGTTCCCAGGATGAAAAACTGTTTTTT
CDR3aa: CASSPQERGSQDEKLFF

j_gene: TRBJ2-1
v_gene: TRBV6-6
d_gene: -
abundance: -
CDR3nt: TGTGCCAGCAGTTACGGGGGAAGGTTGGCGGCCGATGAGCAGTTCTTC
CDR3aa: CASSYGGRLAADEQFF

j_gene: TRBJ2-2
v_gene: TRBV2
d_gene: -
abundance: -
CDR3nt: TGTGCCAGCAGTGAAACCGGGCTCGACACCGGGGAGCTGTTTTTT
CDR3aa: CASSETGLDTGELFF

j_gene: TRBJ1-1
v_gene: TRBV15
d_gene: -
abundance: -
CDR3nt: TGTGCCACCGCTGTGGGGCTCAACACTGAAGCTTTCTTT
CDR3aa: CATAVGLNTEAFF

j_gene: TRBJ2-1
v_gene: TRBV6-1
d_gene: -
abundance: -
CDR3nt: TGTGCCAGCAGTAGGGACCTTTCTCCCAATGAGCAGTTCTTC
CDR3aa: CASSRDLSPNEQFF

j_gene: TRBJ2-3
v_gene: TRBV29-1
d_gene: -
abundance: -
CDR3nt: TGCAGCGTTGAAGATCTTTATGAGAGGGAAAGGCTAACAGATACGCAGTATTTT
CDR3aa: CSVEDLYERERLTDTQYF